A few counts support the clone carrying this T cell receptor (beta chain). Its target is not known. The data stem from a study of T cell repertoires in aging, cancer and after chemotherapy. Study details: Donor ages fell into six groups from 30 or younger up to 70 or older. Findings of the study overall: These repertoire data do not allow conclusions about immunological memory after chemotherapy. Loss of evenness, beyond lost richness, contributed to age-related TCR diversity decline in cancer patients.

Peripheral blood genomic DNA, not sorted cells or RNA, was the template. Germline loops: CDR1 LGHNA, CDR2 YSLEER. Germline trimming cut 1 base from V and 4 bases from J; bases unmatched to any gene: 6. CDR3 size: 15 residues. A mixed TRB-A/B primer pool amplified rearranged TRB by multiplex touch-down PCR. TCRdb itself ran the multiplex PCR reads through MiXCR, one entry per CDR3 protein. This sample carries thousands of distinct CDR3 sequences, 21% of them seen once, and the ten largest clones take 2.6%. V and J are TRBV4-3 and TRBJ1-2; 7 nucleotides agree with TRBD1. The source is a human donor with a blood cancer. Sequenced input: blood. CDR3 loop: CASSQGLTGVYGYTF. In DNA, the CDR3 is TGCGCCAGCAGCCAAGGCCTTACAGGGGTCTATGGCTACACCTTC.